The rows below give T cell receptor beta chains drawn from one sample of a study of identical twins. A single record per CDR3 protein comes from TCRdb applying MiXCR to the 5' RACE reads. This table holds about 530,000 distinct CDR3 sequences, approximately 20% found once. These records were also assigned to another study, of yellow fever vaccine responses in identical twins.

The specimen sequenced was CD4+ T cells sorted from blood. The receptors shown here come from a woman aged 18-35 years in good health. Each CDR3 is given with its conserved first and last residue. The D gene is left open where the match is weak. Only part of the rows carry a size: once, few, many, or a class if the clone is expanded.

d_call,v_call,clone_size,j_call,cdr3_aa,cdr3_nt
NA,TRBV29-1,few,TRBJ2-2,CSVASSANTGELFF,TGCAGCGTTGCTTCCAGCGCCAACACCGGGGAGCTGTTTTTT
TRBD2,TRBV2,few,TRBJ2-5,CASSGAGKETQYF,TGTGCCAGCAGTGGAGCGGGAAAAGAGACCCAGTACTTC
TRBD1,TRBV5-1,few,TRBJ2-3,CASSRGQGSDTQYF,TGCGCCAGCAGCAGAGGACAGGGTTCAGATACGCAGTATTTT
TRBD1,TRBV6-5,few,TRBJ2-5,CASSLEWDRGRETQYF,TGTGCCAGCAGTTTAGAATGGGACAGGGGCCGAGAGACCCAGTACTTC
NA,TRBV5-1,NA,TRBJ2-5,CASSPRPDSQETQYF,TGCGCCAGCAGCCCGCGCCCTGACAGCCAAGAGACCCAGTACTTC
NA,TRBV7-9,NA,TRBJ2-7,CASSLQGYDEQYF,TGTGCCAGCAGCTTACAGGGGTATGACGAGCAGTACTTC
NA,TRBV24-1,few,TRBJ1-2,CATSPDSYGYTF,TGTGCCACCAGCCCAGACAGCTATGGCTACACCTTC
NA,TRBV9,NA,TRBJ1-2,CASSPAGGHVDGYTF,TGTGCCAGCAGCCCGGCGGGGGGGCATGTTGATGGCTACACCTTC
NA,TRBV24-1,NA,TRBJ2-3,CATSETSTDTQYF,TGTGCCACCAGTGAAACTAGCACAGATACGCAGTATTTT
TRBD2,TRBV20-1,few,TRBJ2-3,CSASMSGAGGTDTQYF,TGCAGTGCTAGCATGTCCGGAGCGGGAGGGACAGATACGCAGTATTTT
NA,TRBV5-6,many,TRBJ2-3,CASSRNRGAKTDTQYF,TGTGCCAGCAGTCGAAACCGGGGGGCGAAAACAGATACGCAGTATTTT
NA,TRBV27,few,TRBJ2-1,CASSLSTSPADEQFF,TGTGCCAGCAGTTTGTCTACATCCCCGGCCGATGAGCAGTTCTTC
TRBD2,TRBV7-9,NA,TRBJ2-1,CASSLGTSGFFYNEQFF,TGTGCCAGCAGCTTAGGGACTAGCGGGTTTTTCTACAATGAGCAGTTCTTC
NA,TRBV12-3/TRBV12-4,many,TRBJ1-3,CASSLGGSGNTIYF,TGTGCCAGCAGCTTGGGGGGGTCTGGAAACACCATATATTTT
NA,TRBV29-1,NA,TRBJ2-5,CSGRVETQYF,TGCAGCGGCCGGGTGGAGACCCAGTACTTC
NA,TRBV2,few,TRBJ1-5,CASSERPTNQPQHF,TGTGCCAGCAGTGAGAGGCCAACTAATCAGCCCCAGCATTTT
NA,TRBV20-1,NA,TRBJ2-1,CSASYGTYNEQFF,TGCAGTGCTAGTTATGGCACCTACAATGAGCAGTTCTTC